Listed here is a single T cell receptor (beta chain). Its antigen remains unidentified. The CDR3 spans 14 residues. Germline V lookup: CDR1 SQVTM, CDR2 ANQGSEA. V lost 5 bases and J 0 bases, leaving 11 bases between the germline ends. The data belong to a study of early T cells in non-severe SARS-CoV-2 infection. Study background: Whole-blood bulk RNA, unsorted, was sequenced, and chains were unpaired. Overall study results and limits: VDJdb matching skewed toward anti-spike CD8 responses, missing private and CD4 specificities.

cDNA molecules, individually, were tagged with unique molecular identifiers. In TCRdb, the 5' RACE reads were re-called with MiXCR into one record per CDR3 protein. Of 55,000 to 75,000 distinct CDR3 sequences listed, 5.9% are singletons. The material sequenced was whole blood, taken at baseline. The V call is TRBV29-1, the J call TRBJ2-1; D remains unclear. The sequence came from an adult who was a healthcare worker with PCR-confirmed SARS-CoV-2 infection or an uninfected control (not recorded which). The CDR3 loop is CSVIVLSSYNEQFF. In DNA, the CDR3 is TGCAGCGTTATAGTCTTAAGCTCCTACAATGAGCAGTTCTTC.